This entry concerns a single T cell receptor beta chain. This clone was recorded a few times. Its antigen has not been determined. Base-call qualities are not available, and no considerably larger clone is one nucleotide away. Whole blood was collected in K2EDTA tubes by collaborating institutions according to the institutions' own protocols. Collaborator samples were shipped for TCRbeta analysis as frozen whole blood, isolated PBMCs, or DNA extracted from either sample type. The data originate from a study of blood T cell repertoires in COVID-19 (dated by TCRdb to 2020 to 2021). With regard to the full study: Samples covering the acute and convalescent phases of COVID-19 were provided by collaborators in the United States, Italy and Spain. The prospective study material was composed of cDNA or gDNA derived from T cells, B-cell-depleted T cells, or PBMCs. The dataset comprised deeply sampled blood TCRbeta repertoires from subjects exposed to, actively infected with, or recovered from COVID-19. The repertoires were made available in a free public database intended to serve as a resource for research on the immune response to SARS-CoV-2. Samples were obtained from the ongoing ImmuneRACE study (first 160 participants) and from over a thousand subjects provided by 6 global collaborators. Sample metadata almost always included a de-identified subject ID, COVID-19 status, age in years and sex. Where available, HLA class I and class II types were taken from metadata supplied by the sample provider and were not determined by assay-based typing. Findings and caveats that apply to the study as a whole: The quantity of clinical and demographic metadata differed by source and by participant and was supplied without curation.

TCRbeta CDR3 regions were amplified from genomic DNA by means of the immunoSEQ Assay, a bias-controlled multiplex PCR. The study's processing was this. The number of nucleated cells in each sample was estimated from the amplification of reference gene primers within the assay. Sequence reads were collapsed and filtered to measure the absolute abundance of every unique TCRbeta CDR3 rearrangement. For each sample, productive Simpson clonality was calculated by taking the square root of Simpson's diversity index across productive rearrangements. TCRdb's version of the immuneACCESS table is confined to in-frame rearrangements and falls short of the full clone set. An unresolved V gene accounts for under half of the shortfall where checked; the remainder is of unknown origin. The V and J calls and the clone size are those of that table, but D and trimming were determined from the DNA. Across this sample there are some 150,000 clones, with around 86% seen only once. About 1.6% of the sample goes to the ten largest clones.

V loses 4 bases at its end and J loses 8 bases; junction bases beyond the gene matches: 1. The CDR3, cysteine through phenylalanine, is 11 amino acids long. CDR3 DNA is the only sequence kept; it has 33 bases, read in frame from the first base. The germline V gene (reference sequence) sets CDR1 to GTSNPN and CDR2 to SVGIG. The sample was peripheral blood. Recombination joined TRBV30 with TRBJ1-1, and TRBD1 matches 10 of the central bases. The receptor comes from a human donor in a cohort sampled during active COVID-19. The nucleotides read TGTGCCTGGACGGACAGGGGGGAAGCTTTCTTT. Its translation is CAWTDRGEAFF.